Following are 8 T cell receptor beta chains from one sample sequenced in a study of cytomegalovirus exposure and HLA in healthy donors. The primer mix had 60 Vbeta and 13 Jbeta primers. Assay: immunoSEQ multiplex PCR; the TCRdb copy retains only in-frame clones and omits some. The sample has approximately 130,000 clones, about 80% seen once; the top ten hold 3% to 4%. Sequenced sample: PBMCs. Receptor source: a woman in her thirties or forties in good health and CMV-seronegative.

The V call is TRBV29-1, the J call TRBJ2-7; D possibly corresponds to TRBD2 (5 bases). Germline lookup yields CDR1 SQVTM and CDR2 ANQGSEA. Trimming removed 4 bases from V and 0 bases from J, with 7 bases in between. This CDR3 region has 12 residues. Written as DNA, the CDR3 is TGCAGCGTTGTCGGGGACTCCTACGAGCAGTACTTC. It codes for CSVVGDSYEQYF.

The chain couples TRBV5-4 to TRBJ2-7; D possibly corresponds to TRBD1 (6 bases). The CDR3 sequence is 16 residues long. Deletions cut 3 bases from V and 3 bases from J, with 19 bases between. CDR1 and CDR2 from the germline V gene are SGHNT and YYREEE (reference sequence). The CDR3 loop is CASSSGARDRNYEQYF. In DNA form, the CDR3 reads TGTGCCAGCAGCTCGGGCGCCCGAGACAGGAACTACGAGCAGTACTTC.

The chain is built from TRBV19 and TRBJ1-1, with D possibly matching TRBD1 (6 bases). Trimming stripped 9 bases from V and 1 base from J, with 15 bases between. The CDR3 loop spans 14 amino acids. Germline assignment: CDR1 LNHDA and CDR2 SQIVND (reference sequence). The CDR3 loop reads CASKPGQQNTEAFF. The DNA for the CDR3 is TGTGCCAGCAAACCGGGACAACAGAACACTGAAGCTTTCTTT.

The genes are TRBV18 and TRBJ1-5, with D maybe TRBD1 (6 bases). The CDR3 contains 14 residues. Per germline, CDR1 KGHSH and CDR2 LQKENI. V lost 3 bases, J lost 7 bases, and 13 bases lay in between. The CDR3 sequence is CASSPMGADQPQHF. The CDR3 region has the DNA TGTGCCAGCTCACCGATGGGGGCCGACCAGCCCCAGCATTTT.

This clone showed up just a few times. V and J are TRBV6-5 and TRBJ1-4, with 7 bases aligning to TRBD1. The CDR3 is 14 residues long. Germline CDR1 MNHEY, CDR2 SVGAGI. Trimming cost V 5 bases and J 10 bases; bases outside gene matches: 10. CDR3 protein: CASSPDRTRGKLFF. The CDR3 coding sequence is TGTGCCAGCAGTCCGGACAGGACCCGGGGAAAACTGTTTTTT.

V gene TRBV28 combines with J gene TRBJ2-3, with D perhaps TRBD2 (5 bases). V was shortened by 5 bases and J by 4 bases, with 16 bases between the two germline ends. The CDR3 is 15 amino acids. Germline loops: CDR1 MDHEN, CDR2 SYDVKM. CDR3 nucleotides: TGTGCCAGCAGTACCCCCCGAGGGAGCGCAGATACGCAGTATTTT. Protein sequence: CASSTPRGSADTQYF.

This clone was detected once. The chain employs TRBV5-6 and TRBJ1-1, with D uncertain. Per the germline V gene, CDR1 is SGHDT and CDR2 is YYEEEE. This CDR3 comprises 15 residues. The V gene lost 0 bases and the J gene lost 0 bases, with 9 bases spanning the gap. This CDR3 reads CASSLGGGLNTEAFF. In nucleotides, the CDR3 is TGTGCCAGCAGCTTGGGTGGAGGGTTGAACACTGAAGCTTTCTTT.

J is TRBJ2-7 and V is TRBV20-1; D is unclear. CDR3 length: 11 residues. V was trimmed by 0 bases and J by 6 bases, leaving 6 bases between them. Looked up from germline, CDR1 is DFQATT and CDR2 is SNEGSKA (reference sequence). This chain's CDR3 is CSARDQVEQYF. The CDR3 region has the DNA TGCAGTGCTAGAGATCAGGTCGAGCAGTACTTC.